This note documents a single TCR beta chain sequence. These data come from a study of preoperative IRX-2 immunotherapy in early breast cancer. Using immunoSEQ multiplex PCR, the repertoire was profiled, and TCRdb retains in-frame clones only, with some absent. The sample carries 43,000 or so clones, about 95% recorded once. This CDR3 has 12 residues. Germline CDR1 and CDR2: SGHTA and FQGNSA. V was trimmed by 3 bases and J by 4 bases, leaving 6 bases between them. Treatment: preoperative locoregional IRX-2 cytokine immunotherapy. The source is a human donor with breast cancer. The sample in question was tumor tissue, obtained after IRX-2 immunotherapy. The genes are TRBV7-2 and TRBJ1-2, with a possible D match to TRBD1 (5 bases). DNA of the CDR3: TGTGCCAGCAGCTTTGGGGGCTATGGCTACACCTTC. Translation: CASSFGGYGYTF. Based on the CDR3 plus reference TRBV7-2 and TRBJ1-2, the full variable domain is GAGVSQSPSNKVTEKGKDVELRCDPISGHTALYWYRQSLGQGLEFLIYFQGNSAPDKSGLPSDRFSAERTGGSVSTLTIQRTQQEDSAVYLCASSFGGYGYTFGSGTRLTVV.